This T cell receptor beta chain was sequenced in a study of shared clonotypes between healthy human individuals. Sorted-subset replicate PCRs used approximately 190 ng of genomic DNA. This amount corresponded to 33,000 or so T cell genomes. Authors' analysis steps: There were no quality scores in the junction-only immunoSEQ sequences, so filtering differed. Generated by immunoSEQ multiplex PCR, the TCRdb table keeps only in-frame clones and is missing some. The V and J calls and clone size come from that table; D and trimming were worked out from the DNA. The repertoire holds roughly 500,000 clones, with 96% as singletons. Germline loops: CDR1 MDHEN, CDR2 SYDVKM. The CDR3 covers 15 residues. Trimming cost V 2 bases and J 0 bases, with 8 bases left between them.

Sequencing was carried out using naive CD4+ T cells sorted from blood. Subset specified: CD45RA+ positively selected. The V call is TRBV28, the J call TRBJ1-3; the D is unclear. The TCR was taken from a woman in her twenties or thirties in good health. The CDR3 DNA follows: TGTGCCAGCAGTTTAATACCGTCCTCTGGAAACACCATATATTTT. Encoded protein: CASSLIPSSGNTIYF. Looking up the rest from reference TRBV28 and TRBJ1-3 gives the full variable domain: DVKVTQSSRYLVKRTGEKVFLECVQDMDHENMFWYRQDPGLGLRLIYFSYDVKMKEKGDIPEGYSVSREKKERFSLILESASTNQTSMYLCASSLIPSSGNTIYFGEGSWLTVV.